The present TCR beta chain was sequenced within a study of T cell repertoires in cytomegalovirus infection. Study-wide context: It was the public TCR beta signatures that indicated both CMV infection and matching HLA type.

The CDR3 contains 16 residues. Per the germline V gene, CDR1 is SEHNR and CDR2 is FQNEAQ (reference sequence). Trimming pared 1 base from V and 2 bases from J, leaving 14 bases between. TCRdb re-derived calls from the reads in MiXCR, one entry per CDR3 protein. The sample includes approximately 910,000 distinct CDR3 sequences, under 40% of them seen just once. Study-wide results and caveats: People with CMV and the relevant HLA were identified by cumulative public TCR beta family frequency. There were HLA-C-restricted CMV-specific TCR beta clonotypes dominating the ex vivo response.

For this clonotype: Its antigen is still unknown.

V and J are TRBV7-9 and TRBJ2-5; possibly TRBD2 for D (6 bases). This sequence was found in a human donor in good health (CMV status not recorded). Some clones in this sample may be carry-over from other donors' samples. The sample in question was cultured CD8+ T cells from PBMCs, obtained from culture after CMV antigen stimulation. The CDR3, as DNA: TGTGCCAGCAGCTTAGGGCACGGGGGTCCACAAGAGACCCAGTACTTC. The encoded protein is CASSLGHGGPQETQYF.